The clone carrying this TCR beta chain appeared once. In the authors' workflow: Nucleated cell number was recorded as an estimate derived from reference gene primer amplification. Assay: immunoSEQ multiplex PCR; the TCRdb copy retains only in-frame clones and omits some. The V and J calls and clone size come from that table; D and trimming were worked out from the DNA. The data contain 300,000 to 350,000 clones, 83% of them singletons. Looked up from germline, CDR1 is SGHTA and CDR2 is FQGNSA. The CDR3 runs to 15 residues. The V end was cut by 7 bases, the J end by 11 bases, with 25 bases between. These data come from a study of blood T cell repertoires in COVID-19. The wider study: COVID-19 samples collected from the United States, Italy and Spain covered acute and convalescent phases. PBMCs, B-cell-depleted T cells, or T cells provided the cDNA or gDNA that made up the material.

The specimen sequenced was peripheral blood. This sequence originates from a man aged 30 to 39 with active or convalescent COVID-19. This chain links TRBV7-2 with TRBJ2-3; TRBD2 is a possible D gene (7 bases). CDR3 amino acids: CASILSSGSRGGQYF. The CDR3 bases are TGTGCCAGCATCCTGTCTAGCGGCTCGAGAGGGGGGCAGTATTTT.